This T cell receptor (beta chain) was sequenced in a study of control samples from healthy donors and cancer patients. CDR3 size: 15 residues. V lost 3 bases, J lost 3 bases, and 13 bases lay in between. Germline V gene data show CDR1 as MNHEY and CDR2 as SVGAGI. Produced via immunoSEQ multiplex PCR; TCRdb's table is partial and in-frame only. Found here are 120,000 or so clones, approximately 90% of them singletons; the top ten hold around 2.5%. The sequence derives from a man between 18 and 29 years old in good health. Sequenced sample: blood. The chain is built from TRBV6-5 and TRBJ2-3, with D possibly being TRBD2 (5 bases). The CDR3: CASSYGGSLTDTQYF. The CDR3, as DNA: TGTGCCAGCAGTTATGGTGGGAGTCTGACAGATACGCAGTATTTT.